Following are 29 T cell receptor beta chains from one sample sequenced in a study of regulatory T cells in long-lasting Graves disease. The time point denotes: newly diagnosed GD, antithyroid drugs for less than 3 months. Extracted PBMC RNA gave rise to the TCR library. Construction of the TCR beta libraries employed iRepertoire HTBI primers in conjunction with Arm-PCR of CDR3 regions. TCRdb fed the multiplex PCR reads into MiXCR, producing one record per CDR3 protein. The profile covers over 450,000 distinct CDR3 sequences, with 9.5% to 15% appearing a single time and 7.5% to 9% taken by the ten largest. The same data also went into a second study, on T cells in Graves' hyperthyroidism and ophthalmopathy.

Here the sequenced sample was peripheral blood mononuclear cells (PBMCs), taken at new diagnosis, from a patient treated with antithyroid drugs. All receptors derive from a woman younger than 45 with Graves disease.

In its sample, this clonotype was seen many times. The chain couples TRBV7-6 to TRBJ2-3; D is perhaps TRBD1 (5 bases). This CDR3 comprises 16 residues. V was pared by 4 bases and J by 2 bases, with 16 bases between. CDR1 is SGHVS and CDR2 is FNYEAQ in the germline V gene. CDR3 nucleotide sequence: TGTGCCAGCAGCTCTTACAGGACGATCAACACAGATACGCAGTATTTT. Translation gives CASSSYRTINTDTQYF.

The sample holds many counts of this clonotype. This chain uses TRBV27 with TRBJ2-3; 8 bases are a match to TRBD2. The V and J ends lost 3 bases and 3 bases, in that order; junction bases with no gene match: 2. The CDR3 has 14 residues. CDR1 is MNHEY and CDR2 is SMNVEV in the germline V gene (reference sequence). The CDR3 is CASSFKRETDTQYF. The CDR3, as DNA: TGTGCCAGCAGTTTCAAGCGGGAGACAGATACGCAGTATTTT.

This clonotype was seen more than once but under ten times. The chain uses TRBV30 and TRBJ2-7; D is unresolved. The CDR3 totals 12 residues. Germline V lookup: CDR1 GTSNPN, CDR2 SVGIG (reference sequence). V lost 2 bases and J 2 bases, leaving 7 bases between the germline ends. CDR3: CAWSKGTYEQYF. CDR3 coding DNA: TGTGCCTGGAGTAAGGGCACCTACGAGCAGTACTTC.

This clonotype was seen more than once but under ten times. Being one base from a much bigger clone, this may be a read error. The gene calls are TRBV5-1 and TRBJ1-1, with D possibly being TRBD1 (5 bases). Trimming left V 2 bases short and J 2 bases short, with 13 bases between. This CDR3 comprises 15 residues. CDR1 is SGHRS, CDR2 YFSETQ, per germline. The CDR3 nucleotides are TGCGCCAGCAGCTTTTTCCCCGGGGCTAACACTGAAGCTTTCTTT. Its protein product is CASSFFPGANTEAFF. Full variable domain (missing parts from reference TRBV5-1 and TRBJ1-1): KAGVTQTPRYLIKTRGQQVTLSCSPISGHRSVSWYQQTPGQGLQFLFEYFSETQRNKGNFPGRFSGRQFSNSRSEMNVSTLELGDSALYLCASSFFPGANTEAFFGQGTRLTVV.

This clonotype has more than one count but fewer than ten. The CDR3 nucleotides read TGCGCCAGCAGCTTACAGTTAACTGGGGCCAACGTCCTGACTTTC. Its protein is CASSLQLTGANVLTF. The J gene is TRBJ2-6, the V gene TRBV5-1; D gene unclear. The germline CDR1 and CDR2 sequences are SGHRS and YFSETQ. The CDR3 runs to 15 residues. The V gene lost 2 bases and the J gene lost 2 bases, with 8 bases spanning the gap.

Comment on this clonotype: Being one base from a much bigger clone, this may be a read error. The chain uses TRBV12-3 or TRBV12-4 and TRBJ1-5; D ambiguous. The CDR3 length is 13 residues. The CDR3, as DNA: TGTGACAGCAGTTTCGGTACAAATCAGCCCCAGCATTTT. Its protein product is CDSSFGTNQPQHF.

In its sample, this clonotype was seen many times. The chain carries TRBV18 and TRBJ1-1; maybe TRBD1 (5 bases). Germline CDR1 KGHSH, CDR2 LQKENI. The CDR3 length is 15 residues. V lost 0 bases, J lost 0 bases, and 8 bases lay in between. The CDR3 here is CASSPPSGLNTEAFF. DNA of the CDR3: TGTGCCAGCTCACCACCGTCAGGGTTGAACACTGAAGCTTTCTTT.

This clonotype was detected only a few times. V usage is TRBV12-3 or TRBV12-4 and J usage is TRBJ2-5; 7 nucleotides match TRBD1. J was trimmed by 1 base and V by 5 bases; bases with no gene match: 7. The CDR3 has 15 amino acids. The CDR3 coding sequence is TGTGCCAGCAGTCCCTTGGGGACAGTCCAAGAGACCCAGTACTTC. Amino acids: CASSPLGTVQETQYF.

Many counts were recorded for this clonotype. CDR3 bases: TGTGCCAGCAGCGGACTAGCGGGAGGATCCATCTCCTACGAGCAGTACTTC. Protein product: CASSGLAGGSISYEQYF. The chain links TRBV2 to TRBJ2-7; the match to TRBD2 covers 14 bases. The germline V gene encodes CDR1 SNHLY and CDR2 FYNNEI. V trimming: 6 bases; J trimming: 0 bases; junction bases outside the gene matches: 7. This CDR3 comprises 17 residues.

This clonotype has ten or more counts. This chain links TRBV6-2 or TRBV6-3 with TRBJ2-1; D possibly corresponds to TRBD1 (5 bases). V was clipped by 4 bases and J by 2 bases, with 18 bases between them. Germline CDR1 MNHEY, CDR2 SVGEGT. The CDR3 spans 17 residues. CDR3 loop: CASSSHAGQTAYNEQFF. CDR3 DNA sequence: TGTGCCAGCAGTTCACACGCCGGACAAACTGCCTACAATGAGCAGTTCTTC.

This clonotype was picked up many times. V usage is TRBV9 and J usage is TRBJ1-2; D gene ambiguous. CDR3 size: 12 residues. The V gene lost 7 bases and the J gene lost 8 bases, with 15 bases spanning the gap. The germline CDR1 and CDR2 sequences are SGDLS and YYNGEE. The CDR3 is CASVRGDMGYTF. The CDR3 nucleotides read TGTGCCAGCGTCCGCGGGGATATGGGCTACACCTTC.

About this clonotype itself: A read error likely explains this, since a far larger clone differs by one base. The chain is built from TRBV11-3 and TRBJ2-7, with 7 bases fitting TRBD2. Per the germline V gene, CDR1 is SGHNT and CDR2 is YENEEA. Trimming at V came to 2 bases and at J to 7 bases, leaving 11 bases not matched to a gene. CDR3 length: 15 amino acids. CDR3 sequence: CASSLWEGRNDEQYF. In DNA form, the CDR3 reads TGTGCCAGCAGCTTATGGGAGGGCCGTAACGATGAGCAGTACTTC.

CDR3 DNA: TGTGCCAGCAGCCCCGCCCCCGGGACTAGCGTGGAGGTCGGGTACTACGAGCAGTACTTC. It codes for CASSPAPGTSVEVGYYEQYF. The chain combines TRBV7-3 with TRBJ2-7; 10 positions match TRBD2. Germline V CDR1 and CDR2: SGHTA, FQGTGA. The CDR3 is made up of 20 amino acids. Trimming cost V 5 bases and J 3 bases; bases outside gene matches: 22. Together with reference TRBV7-3 and TRBJ2-7, the CDR3 gives the full variable domain: GAGVSQTPSNKVTEKGKYVELRCDPISGHTALYWYRQSLGQGPEFLIYFQGTGAADDSGLPNDRFFAVRPEGSVSTLKIQRTERGDSAVYLCASSPAPGTSVEVGYYEQYFGPGTRLTVT.

This clonotype was counted many times. The V gene is TRBV12-3 or TRBV12-4, the J gene TRBJ1-6; 12 bases match TRBD1. The CDR3 is 15 amino acids. V lost 3 bases and J lost 9; bases outside the gene matches: 3. CDR3 in DNA: TGTGCCAGCAGTTTGGGACAGGGGGCGCTTTCACCCCTCCACTTT. The encoded protein is CASSLGQGALSPLHF.

This clonotype was recorded many times. The gene calls are TRBV7-2 and TRBJ2-3; D is possibly TRBD1 (5 bases). Germline V gives CDR1 SGHTA, CDR2 FQGNSA. This CDR3 region has 15 residues. V lost 1 base and J lost 2, with 10 bases in between. In DNA, the CDR3 is TGTGCCAGCAGCTTAGTTGCAGGGAACACAGATACGCAGTATTTT. Protein sequence: CASSLVAGNTDTQYF.

With regard to this clonotype: At one end the junction does not follow the germline gene, possibly because of a read error. This chain links TRBV7-7 with TRBJ2-3; D might be TRBD1 or TRBD2, each matching 6 bases. The CDR3 is 15 residues long. Germline lookup yields CDR1 SSHAT and CDR2 FNYEAQ (reference sequence). The CDR3 region is CASSPGGGGTDTQYF. As DNA, the CDR3 is TGTGCTAGCAGCCCAGGAGGGGGAGGCACAGATACGCAGTATTTT.

This clonotype was found a few times. This chain links TRBV6-1 with TRBJ2-1, with TRBD1 matching over 8 bases. The germline CDR1 and CDR2 sequences are MNHNS and SASEGT. This CDR3 contains 17 residues. The ends lost 8 bases at V and 8 bases at J; junction bases unmatched: 20. CDR3 residues: CASQGARPGGGVHEQFF. The CDR3 DNA is TGTGCCAGCCAGGGGGCTAGGCCAGGGGGCGGAGTCCATGAGCAGTTCTTC.

Ten or more counts support this clonotype. Germline and junction disagree at one end, which may indicate a read error. This rearrangement joins TRBV7-2 to TRBJ1-2; 8 nucleotides match TRBD1. Germline values: CDR1 SGHTA, CDR2 FQGNSA. The CDR3 covers 14 residues. CDR3 DNA sequence: TGTGCCAGTAGCTTTTGGACAGGGAACTATGGCTACACCTTC. As protein: CASSFWTGNYGYTF.

This clonotype has ten or more counts. CDR3 sequence (DNA): TGTGCCACCAGCAGAGTCAGTACTGACAATGAGCAGTTCTTC. Translating it yields CATSRVSTDNEQFF. The gene calls are TRBV15 and TRBJ2-1; D unresolved. Between the trimmed V and J ends, which lost 1 base and 5 bases, there was a span of 9 bases. Germline V gives CDR1 LNHNV, CDR2 YYDKDF (reference sequence). This CDR3 has 14 residues.

This clonotype was seen at least ten times. This chain uses TRBV20-1 with TRBJ1-2; 11 positions match TRBD1. Germline assignment: CDR1 DFQATT and CDR2 SNEGSKA (reference sequence). The CDR3 contains 13 residues. The V and J ends lost 6 bases and 7 bases, in that order; junction bases with no gene match: 7. CDR3 DNA: TGCAGTGCCGCGGACAGGGGGCGGGTTGGCTACACCTTC. Encoded protein: CSAADRGRVGYTF.

In its sample, this clonotype was seen a few times. V is TRBV20-1 and J is TRBJ2-5; tentative D call: TRBD2 (5 bases). The J call may be mistaken, given a closer DNA end match to TRBJ2-1. Germline V gene sequence: CDR1 DFQATT, CDR2 SNEGSKA (reference sequence). The CDR3 runs 11 residues. In DNA, the CDR3 is TGCAGTGCTGAGCGGTACAATGAGCAGTTCTTC. Translation gives CSAERYNEQFF.

This clonotype has a count of ten or more. This chain links TRBV2 with TRBJ2-7, with a possible D match to TRBD1 (5 bases). This CDR3 is 13 amino acids long. Looked up from germline, CDR1 is SNHLY and CDR2 is FYNNEI. Trimming removed 4 bases from V and 7 bases from J, with 14 bases in between. CDR3 region: CASSGGPNVEQYF. The CDR3 bases are TGTGCCAGCAGTGGGGGCCCCAACGTGGAGCAGTACTTC.

This clonotype occurred many times. The chain has TRBV2 and TRBJ2-5; the match to TRBD1 covers 7 bases. J lost 4 bases, V lost 8 bases, and 10 bases had no gene match. CDR1 and CDR2 (germline): SNHLY, FYNNEI. The CDR3 is 14 residues long. The CDR3 DNA follows: TGTGCCAGCGTAGCGATGACAGGGCTAGAGACCCAGTACTTC. It specifies CASVAMTGLETQYF. The entire variable domain, with the rest obtained from reference TRBV2 and TRBJ2-5, is as follows: EPEVTQTPSHQVTQMGQEVILRCVPISNHLYFYWYRQILGQKVEFLVSFYNNEISEKSEIFDDQFSVERPDGSNFTLKIRSTKLEDSAMYFCASVAMTGLETQYFGPGTRLLVL.

The chain joins TRBV4-3 to TRBJ1-4; D not resolved. The V end lost 1 base, the J end lost 11 bases, and 17 bases lay between the germline ends. Germline-derived CDR1 and CDR2 are LGHNA and YSLEER. This CDR3 comprises 15 residues. CDR3 coding DNA: TGCGCCAGCAGCCAAGTTTACACAGCCGTCGGGAAACTGTTTTTT. This gives the protein CASSQVYTAVGKLFF.

This clonotype was recorded many times. CDR3 in amino acids: CSHRAYSYEQYF. In nucleotides, the CDR3 is TGCAGTCACAGGGCCTACTCCTACGAGCAGTACTTC. The chain links TRBV20-1 to TRBJ2-7; a possible D gene is TRBD1 (6 bases). V was shortened by 8 bases and J by 0 bases, with 11 bases between the two germline ends. Germline V gene data show CDR1 as DFQATT and CDR2 as SNEGSKA (reference sequence). The CDR3 runs to 12 residues.

In its sample, this clonotype was seen many times. V gene TRBV28 combines with J gene TRBJ2-7, with D possibly being TRBD1 (7 bases). CDR1 and CDR2 (germline): MDHEN, SYDVKM. V was shortened by 3 bases and J by 2 bases, with 17 bases between the two germline ends. The CDR3 runs to 16 residues. CDR3 sequence: CASSFYTRDRAYEQYF. CDR3 DNA: TGTGCCAGCAGTTTCTACACGCGGGACAGAGCCTACGAGCAGTACTTC. Complete variable domain (other parts from reference TRBV28 and TRBJ2-7): DVKVTQSSRYLVKRTGEKVFLECVQDMDHENMFWYRQDPGLGLRLIYFSYDVKMKEKGDIPEGYSVSREKKERFSLILESASTNQTSMYLCASSFYTRDRAYEQYFGPGTRLTVT.

This clonotype appeared a few times. This chain uses TRBV3-1 with TRBJ2-5; 8 nucleotides agree with TRBD1. V gave up 0 bases and J gave up 1 base; unmatched junction bases: 7. The CDR3 extends over 17 amino acids. The germline CDR1 and CDR2 sequences are LGHDT and YNNKEL (reference sequence). The CDR3 nucleotides read TGTGCCAGCAGCCAAGAGATAAGCGACAGGGGCCAAGAGACCCAGTACTTC. This translates into CASSQEISDRGQETQYF.

This clonotype was detected many times. The CDR3 region has the DNA TGCAGTGCCTCCCTGCAGCCTTCCTCTGGAAACACCATATATTTT. It specifies CSASLQPSSGNTIYF. The J gene is TRBJ1-3, the V gene TRBV20-1; no definite D call. This CDR3 contains 15 residues. Germline-derived CDR1 and CDR2 are DFQATT and SNEGSKA (reference sequence). Trimming took 6 bases from V and 0 from J, leaving 15 bases between them.

The chain carries TRBV9 and TRBJ1-3, with TRBD1 matching over 8 bases. The CDR3 sequence is 16 residues long. After removal of 4 bases from V and 0 bases from J, the junction contained 6 bases not matched to a gene. Germline assignment: CDR1 SGDLS and CDR2 YYNGEE. The CDR3 region is CASSLDRESSGNTIYF. Written as DNA, the CDR3 is TGTGCCAGCAGCTTGGACAGGGAGAGCTCTGGAAACACCATATATTTT. Filled out from reference TRBV9 and TRBJ1-3, the complete variable domain reads DSGVTQTPKHLITATGQRVTLRCSPRSGDLSVYWYQQSLDQGLQFLIQYYNGEERAKGNILERFSAQQFPDLHSELNLSSLELGDSALYFCASSLDRESSGNTIYFGEGSWLTVV.